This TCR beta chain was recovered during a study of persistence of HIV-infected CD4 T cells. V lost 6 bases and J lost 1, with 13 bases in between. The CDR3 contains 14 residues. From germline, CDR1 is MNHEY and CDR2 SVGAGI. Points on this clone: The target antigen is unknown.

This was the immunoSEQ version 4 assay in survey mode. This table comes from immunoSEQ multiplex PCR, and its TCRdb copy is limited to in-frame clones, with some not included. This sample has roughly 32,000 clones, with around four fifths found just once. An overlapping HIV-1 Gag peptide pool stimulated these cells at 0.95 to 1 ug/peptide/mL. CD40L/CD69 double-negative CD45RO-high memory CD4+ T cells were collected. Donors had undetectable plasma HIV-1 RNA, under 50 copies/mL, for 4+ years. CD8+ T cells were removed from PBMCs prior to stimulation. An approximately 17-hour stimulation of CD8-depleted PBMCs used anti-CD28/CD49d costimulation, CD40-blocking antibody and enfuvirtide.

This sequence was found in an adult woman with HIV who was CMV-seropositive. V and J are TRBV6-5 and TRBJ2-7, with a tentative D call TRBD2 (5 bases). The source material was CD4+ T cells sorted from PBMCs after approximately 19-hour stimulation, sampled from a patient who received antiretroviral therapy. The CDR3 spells CASRGSLGSYEQYF. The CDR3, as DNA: TGTGCCAGCAGAGGGAGCCTAGGTTCCTACGAGCAGTACTTC.